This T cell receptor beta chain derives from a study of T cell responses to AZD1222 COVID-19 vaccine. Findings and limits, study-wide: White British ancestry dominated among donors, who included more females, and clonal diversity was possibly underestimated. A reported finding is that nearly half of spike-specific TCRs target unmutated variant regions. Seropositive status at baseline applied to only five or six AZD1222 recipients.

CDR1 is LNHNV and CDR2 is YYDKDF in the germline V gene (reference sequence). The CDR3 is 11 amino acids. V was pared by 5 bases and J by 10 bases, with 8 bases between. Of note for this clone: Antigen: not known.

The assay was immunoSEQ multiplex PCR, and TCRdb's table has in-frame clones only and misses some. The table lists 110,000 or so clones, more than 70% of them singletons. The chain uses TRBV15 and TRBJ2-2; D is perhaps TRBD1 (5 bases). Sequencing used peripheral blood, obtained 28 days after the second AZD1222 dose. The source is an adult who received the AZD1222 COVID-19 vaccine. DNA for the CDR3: TGTGCCACCAGCCTAGGGGTGGAGCTGTTTTTT. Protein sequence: CATSLGVELFF.